This T cell receptor beta chain came from a study of cytomegalovirus exposure and HLA in healthy donors. PCR primers comprised 60 Vbeta and 13 Jbeta primers. Profiling relied on immunoSEQ multiplex PCR, and the TCRdb table lists in-frame clones only, not all of them. The sample lists 150,000 to 200,000 clones; 78% were seen once. The CDR3 runs to 12 residues. V lost 6 bases and J 4 bases, leaving 9 bases between the germline ends. Germline-derived CDR1 and CDR2 are LNHDA and SQIVND (reference sequence). The receptor was isolated from a woman under 40 in good health and CMV-seropositive. The rearrangement uses TRBV19 and TRBJ1-1; D gene unclear. Sequenced material: PBMCs. CDR3 in amino acids: CASSYGSTEAFF. CDR3 sequence (DNA): TGTGCCAGTAGCTACGGTAGCACTGAAGCTTTCTTT.